This TCR beta chain was sequenced in a study of T cells in Graves' hyperthyroidism and ophthalmopathy. Regarding the study as a whole: In the blood, most expanded thyroid clonotypes above 0.001 appeared as well.

Amplification yielded TCR beta CDR3 regions, with RNA transcripts as the source. A set of HTBI primers served as the primers for a first-round RT-PCR of the TCR CDR3. TCRdb independently ran MiXCR on the multiplex PCR reads; one entry per CDR3 protein. The sample yields 280,000 or so distinct CDR3 sequences, less than 30% seen once. As for this clonotype: The antigen remains undetermined.

The study enrolled patients aged 18 to 65 with newly diagnosed hyperthyroidism of under 2 months' duration. The diagnostic basis comprised clinical symptoms, serum thyroxine and TRAb, thyroid ultrasound and orbital computed tomography. The PBMCs were sourced from fresh peripheral blood (around 10 ml). The CDR3 contains 15 residues. CDR1 is SGHTA, CDR2 FQGTGA, per germline. Trimming stripped 6 bases from V and 7 bases from J, with 21 bases between. This TCR was sampled from a man aged 40-55 years with Graves' hyperthyroidism that later progressed to Graves' ophthalmopathy. V and J are TRBV7-3 and TRBJ2-5, with D possibly being TRBD1 (6 bases). Sequenced input: blood. The CDR3 nucleotides read TGTGCCAGCAGTTTACAGGGAACGGGACGAGGGACCCAGTACTTC. Translating gives CASSLQGTGRGTQYF.